This record concerns one T cell receptor beta chain sequence. This entry belongs to a study of blood T cell repertoires in COVID-19. Study overall: Acute and convalescent COVID-19 specimens originated in the United States, Italy and Spain. Sources were T cells, B-cell-depleted T cells, or PBMCs; the material itself was cDNA or gDNA.

CDR1 and CDR2 from the germline V gene are MGHRA and YSYEKL. CDR3 length: 15 residues. The J segment lost 3 bases and the V segment lost 4 bases, leaving 8 bases of the junction unmatched. In the authors' workflow: Estimation of nucleated cell counts was performed using reference gene primer amplification. TCRdb's copy holds only in-frame clones and misses some; the assay was immunoSEQ multiplex PCR. V and J calls and clone size are given by that table; D and trimming were obtained from the DNA. The data show about 160,000 clones, roughly 80% seen once. The clonotype comes from a woman of 80 years or more with acute or convalescent COVID-19. The chain has TRBV4-1 and TRBJ1-1; TRBD1 agrees at 7 bases. The sample comprised peripheral blood. This CDR3 reads CASSLQQGRDTEAFF. The CDR3 DNA follows: TGCGCCAGCAGCCTTCAACAGGGGAGAGACACTGAAGCTTTCTTT.